This T cell receptor (beta chain) appears in the sequencing data of a study of blood T cell repertoires in COVID-19. Overall study context: PBMCs, B-cell-depleted T cells, or T cells were the source of the cDNA or gDNA that made up the material.

V shed 0 bases, J shed 8 bases, and the junction held 3 bases outside the gene matches. Germline V CDR1 and CDR2: LNHNV, YYDKDF (reference sequence). This CDR3 has 14 residues. Measured with immunoSEQ multiplex PCR; TCRdb has only the in-frame clones, and not every one. The data hold some 140,000 clones, with around four fifths observed a single time. Material for sequencing was peripheral blood. V and J are TRBV15 and TRBJ1-4, with 7 nucleotides matching TRBD1. The source is a man older than 75 with acute or convalescent COVID-19. The CDR3 loop reads CATSREGGQEKLFF. The DNA of the CDR3 is TGTGCCACCAGCAGAGAAGGGGGCCAAGAAAAACTGTTTTTT.